This T cell receptor (beta chain) is from a study of blood T cell repertoires in COVID-19. Turning to the study itself: There were acute and convalescent COVID-19 samples, and they came from the United States, Italy and Spain.

Original processing methods: Using reference gene primer amplification, nucleated cell counts were estimated. This table comes from immunoSEQ multiplex PCR, and its TCRdb copy is limited to in-frame clones, with some not included. From that table come the V and J calls and clone size; the DNA was used to work out D and trimming. This sample has more than 85,000 clones, with 81% found just once. The CDR3 covers 14 residues. The V and J ends lost 6 bases and 6 bases, in that order; junction bases with no gene match: 9. From germline, CDR1 is MNHEY and CDR2 SMNVEV (reference sequence). This clonotype was obtained from a man aged 80 or over with active or convalescent COVID-19. The material sequenced was peripheral blood. The rearrangement links TRBV27 to TRBJ1-2; TRBD1 matches 8 bases. CDR3 sequence reads: CASRRQGRRDGYTF. The CDR3 DNA is TGTGCCAGCAGAAGACAGGGGAGAAGGGATGGCTACACCTTC.